In its sample, the clone carrying this T cell receptor beta chain was seen a few times. Its antigen is undetermined. The DNA is left out, because the CDR3 cannot be placed on it with certainty; the CDR3 is given as TCRdb lists it. Heparinised blood was drawn once per donor, averaging approximately 100 mL. Sorting with CD45RO/CCR7/CD25/CD127/CD95/CD27 yielded naive, central memory, regulatory and stem-like memory CD4+ cells. The purity of all sorted populations exceeded 98%. The entry originates in a study of beta chain features in type 1 diabetes. General observations from the study: Any PCR bias toward short templates would affect both groups alike. Moderate yet significant TCRB CDR3 shortening was seen in Type 1 diabetes patients in all four CD4+ subsets.

The CDR3 comprises 8 residues, both ends counted. Germline assignment: CDR1 SQVTM and CDR2 ANQGSEA. The isolated RNA, all of it, was reverse transcribed, so expressed TCRB transcripts were what got sequenced. Repertoires were generated with immunoSEQ multiplex PCR, while TCRdb's copy carries only in-frame clones and drops some. The top ten hold roughly 0.11% of the sample, which has about 640,000 clones, approximately 13% seen once. This chain joins TRBV29-1 and TRBJ1-3. This receptor was identified in a man aged 30 to 39 with type 1 diabetes. Sequenced material: naive CD4+ T cells from blood. CDR3 sequence: CSVGAGTF.